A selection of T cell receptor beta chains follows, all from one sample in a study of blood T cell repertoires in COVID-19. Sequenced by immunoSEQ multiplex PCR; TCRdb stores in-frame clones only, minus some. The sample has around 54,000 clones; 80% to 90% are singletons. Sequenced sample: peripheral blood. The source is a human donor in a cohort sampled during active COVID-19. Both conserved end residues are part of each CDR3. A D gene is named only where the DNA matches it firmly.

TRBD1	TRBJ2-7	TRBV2	CANKKETGVGEQYF
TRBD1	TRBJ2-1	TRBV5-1	CASSNLATGAYNEQFF
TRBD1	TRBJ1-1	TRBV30	CAWRYPGGSEAFF
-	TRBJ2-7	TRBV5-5	CASSLEPIYEQYF
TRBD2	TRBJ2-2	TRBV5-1	CASGAGLAGNTGELFF
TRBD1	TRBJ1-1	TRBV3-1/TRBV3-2	CASSQVDRGRLEAFF
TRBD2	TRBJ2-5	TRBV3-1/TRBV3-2	CASSPRSPSGGQGQETQYF
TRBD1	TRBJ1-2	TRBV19	CASSTQGAISAGYGYTF
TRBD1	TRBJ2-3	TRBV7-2	CASSLSGQGSDTQYF
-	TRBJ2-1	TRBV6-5	CASIGLAGEEQFF
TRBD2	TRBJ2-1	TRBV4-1	CASSQPGLAGRYEQFF
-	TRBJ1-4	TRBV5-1	CASRDTRDTEKLFF
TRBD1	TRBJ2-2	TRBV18	CASSPPDRRTGELFF
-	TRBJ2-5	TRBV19	CASSISHSLQETQYF
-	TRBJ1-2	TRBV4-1	CASSHPGNNNYGYTF
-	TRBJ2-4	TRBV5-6	CASSLGILVAKNIQYF
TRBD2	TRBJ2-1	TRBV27	CASSPSGGISYNEQFF
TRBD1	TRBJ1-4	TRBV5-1	CASTAVGQGSNQKLFF
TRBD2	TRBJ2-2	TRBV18	CASARATSGAGGAGELFF
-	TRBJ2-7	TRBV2	CASRGTSQLYEQYF